A single sample gave rise to the 14 T cell receptor beta chains below, sequenced in a study of radiotherapy plus CTLA-4 blockade in lung cancer. Only in-frame clones appear in the TCRdb table, and some are missing; sequencing was by immunoSEQ multiplex PCR. The sample records about 49,000 clones, around 84% being singletons. Sequencing was performed on peripheral blood, taken from a patient treated with radiotherapy plus ipilimumab. The receptor source for this set is a human donor with non-small cell lung cancer whose response to radiotherapy plus ipilimumab could not be evaluated.

V gene TRBV28 combines with J gene TRBJ2-7, with 7 bases matching TRBD2. The CDR3 covers 17 residues. V was clipped by 6 bases and J by 5 bases; unmatched bases: 19. In germline, CDR1 is MDHEN, CDR2 SYDVKM. The CDR3 DNA sequence: TGTGCCAGCAGACCCGAGGGGAGGGGAGGGCCCTTACACGAGCAGTACTTC. Its translation: CASRPEGRGGPLHEQYF.

The gene calls are TRBV19 and TRBJ1-2, with 7 positions matching TRBD1. V gave up 9 bases and J gave up 6 bases; unmatched junction bases: 10. There are 13 residues in the CDR3. Looked up from germline, CDR1 is LNHDA and CDR2 is SQIVND (reference sequence). CDR3 residues: CASRTGQIDGYTF. DNA for the CDR3: TGTGCCAGCCGTACGGGACAGATCGATGGCTACACCTTC.

The CDR3 spells CASSSDGTGFYEQYF. As DNA, the CDR3 is TGTGCCAGCAGCTCAGACGGGACAGGGTTTTACGAGCAGTACTTC. V gene TRBV5-6 combines with J gene TRBJ2-7; 9 bases align to TRBD1. The germline V gene encodes CDR1 SGHDT and CDR2 YYEEEE. This CDR3 spans 15 amino acids. V shed 3 bases and J 4 bases; nucleotides not matched to a gene: 8.

This clone was found once. The chain joins TRBV6-5 to TRBJ2-7, with a possible D match to TRBD1 (5 bases). Looked up from germline, CDR1 is MNHEY and CDR2 is SVGAGI. V was trimmed by 3 bases and J by 1 base, leaving 16 bases between them. This CDR3 has 16 amino acids. CDR3 loop: CASSYSTDRGSYEQYF. The CDR3 region has the DNA TGTGCCAGCAGTTATTCCACCGACAGAGGATCCTACGAGCAGTACTTC.

CDR3 sequence reads: CASNGQGLTEAFF. CDR3 DNA sequence: TGTGCCAGCAATGGACAGGGGCTCACTGAAGCTTTCTTT. The chain recombines TRBV2 with TRBJ1-1; TRBD1 matches 9 bases. Germline V gene sequence: CDR1 SNHLY, CDR2 FYNNEI. Trimming took 7 bases from V and 4 from J; bases not matched to a gene: 4. The CDR3 totals 13 residues.

J is TRBJ1-1 and V is TRBV2; 8 bases are shared with TRBD1. The CDR3 runs 15 residues. The V segment lost 6 bases and the J segment 3 bases; nucleotides outside the gene matches: 9. In germline, CDR1 is SNHLY, CDR2 FYNNEI. The CDR3 DNA reads as TGTGCCAGCAGCGACCAACAGGGGGATGACACTGAAGCTTTCTTT. It yields the protein CASSDQQGDDTEAFF.

The chain has TRBV30 and TRBJ2-5; D is possibly TRBD2 (5 bases). The DNA end is a closer match to TRBJ2-7, so the J assignment may be wrong. The CDR3 spans 13 residues. Looked up from germline, CDR1 is GTSNPN and CDR2 is SVGIG (reference sequence). The CDR3 loop is CAWSGGFFVEQYF. Written as DNA, the CDR3 is TGTGCCTGGAGTGGAGGGTTTTTCGTCGAGCAGTACTTC.

In its sample, this clone ranks as medium-sized. The CDR3 is CASREGTNYEQYF. The CDR3 DNA follows: TGTGCCAGCAGAGAAGGGACAAATTACGAGCAGTACTTC. V gene TRBV28 combines with J gene TRBJ2-7, with D possibly being TRBD1 (6 bases). CDR3 size: 13 residues. Germline lookup yields CDR1 MDHEN and CDR2 SYDVKM. V was cut by 6 bases and J by 4 bases, with 13 bases left in between.

This chain joins TRBV7-2 and TRBJ1-4; possibly TRBD1 for D (6 bases). CDR1 and CDR2 from the germline V gene are SGHTA and FQGNSA. V lost 5 bases and J 10 bases, leaving 14 bases between the germline ends. The CDR3 covers 13 residues. CDR3 sequence reads: CASSLQGALKLFF. The DNA of the CDR3 is TGTGCCAGCAGCCTACAGGGTGCCCTAAAACTGTTTTTT.

This CDR3 is CSVEDRDIPYEQYF. The CDR3 coding sequence is TGCAGCGTTGAAGACAGGGATATACCCTACGAGCAGTACTTC. The rearrangement uses TRBV29-1 and TRBJ2-7, with TRBD1 as a possible D gene (5 bases). Germline assignment: CDR1 SQVTM and CDR2 ANQGSEA. The CDR3 is made up of 14 amino acids. V lost 0 bases to trimming and J lost 2 bases, with 11 bases between them.

CDR3 sequence: CASSQVLAGGPAPTQYF. DNA of the CDR3: TGCGCCAGCAGCCAAGTTCTAGCGGGAGGGCCCGCGCCCACGCAGTATTTT. The V gene is TRBV4-1, the J gene TRBJ2-3; 12 bases fit TRBD2. The V gene's germline CDR1 is MGHRA and CDR2 YSYEKL. Trimming cost V 1 base and J 9 bases; bases outside gene matches: 11. The CDR3 loop spans 17 amino acids.

The chain couples TRBV19 to TRBJ2-5; possible D gene TRBD2, 6 bases. Germline loops: CDR1 LNHDA, CDR2 SQIVND (reference sequence). This CDR3 is built from 15 residues. Trimming left V 5 bases short and J 5 bases short, with 18 bases between. DNA for the CDR3: TGTGCCAGTAGTGTCGTTTCGGGGAGGCGGGAGACCCAGTACTTC. Protein sequence: CASSVVSGRRETQYF.

The chain recombines TRBV7-6 with TRBJ2-7; 10 bases are shared with TRBD1. Trimming at V came to 1 base and at J to 5 bases, leaving 5 bases not matched to a gene. The CDR3 consists of 15 residues. Germline-derived CDR1 and CDR2 are SGHVS and FNYEAQ. The DNA for the CDR3 is TGTGCCAGCAGCTTAGGACAGGGGGCTTTCGACGAGCAGTACTTC. Translation gives CASSLGQGAFDEQYF.

In DNA form, the CDR3 reads TGTGCCAGCAGCCAAGTTCAGCGGGAGCTGGACGAGCAGTACTTC. Translation gives CASSQVQRELDEQYF. The chain uses TRBV4-2 and TRBJ2-7; 8 positions agree with TRBD2. The V gene end was trimmed by 1 base and the J gene end by 5 bases; junction bases not matched to a gene: 7. Germline CDR1 is LGHNA and CDR2 is YNFKEQ. The CDR3 is made up of 15 amino acids.